Listed here are 19 T cell receptor beta chains from one sample, sequenced in a study of CD8+ T cells in alopecia areata. After isolation, RNA underwent reverse transcription to generate cDNA as the sequencing template. Method: immunoSEQ multiplex PCR; TCRdb's copy keeps in-frame clones and lacks some. This sample has 120,000 or so clones, with about two fifths found just once. The specimen sequenced was CD4+ T cells sorted from blood. The receptors originated from a human donor with alopecia areata.

The chain links TRBV10-3 to TRBJ2-7; D unclear. V was clipped by 5 bases and J by 3 bases, with 5 bases between them. Germline CDR1 and CDR2: ENHRY and SYGVKD. The CDR3 extends over 11 amino acids. CDR3 residues: CAISTNYEQYF. DNA of the CDR3: TGTGCCATCAGTACCAACTACGAGCAGTACTTC.

This clone was counted only a few times. The genes are TRBV29-1 and TRBJ1-1; no reliable D call. Germline V gives CDR1 SQVTM, CDR2 ANQGSEA. Trimming took off 7 bases at V and 2 bases at J, with 17 bases between the two ends. The CDR3 is made up of 14 amino acids. CDR3 amino acids: CSAKEQTSNTEAFF. The CDR3 bases are TGCAGCGCAAAAGAACAGACCTCCAACACTGAAGCTTTCTTT.

The V gene is TRBV27, the J gene TRBJ2-5, with TRBD1 identical over 7 bases. Germline V CDR1 and CDR2: MNHEY, SMNVEV (reference sequence). V trimming: 6 bases; J trimming: 4 bases; junction bases outside the gene matches: 5. CDR3 length equals 13 residues. CDR3 region: CASSHRGGETQYF. CDR3 coding DNA: TGTGCCAGCAGCCACAGGGGTGGAGAGACCCAGTACTTC.

The chain has TRBV5-1 and TRBJ1-1, with D unresolved. This CDR3 contains 14 residues. Per the germline V gene, CDR1 is SGHRS and CDR2 is YFSETQ. The V end was cut by 0 bases, the J end by 1 base, with 7 bases between. The CDR3: CASSLGTANTEAFF. The CDR3 nucleotides read TGCGCCAGCAGCTTGGGAACAGCGAACACTGAAGCTTTCTTT. Full variable domain (outside the CDR3, taken from reference TRBV5-1 and TRBJ1-1): KAGVTQTPRYLIKTRGQQVTLSCSPISGHRSVSWYQQTPGQGLQFLFEYFSETQRNKGNFPGRFSGRQFSNSRSEMNVSTLELGDSALYLCASSLGTANTEAFFGQGTRLTVV.

The chain is built from TRBV7-3 and TRBJ2-2, with 8 bases matching TRBD2. The CDR3 loop spans 18 amino acids. Germline assignment: CDR1 SGHTA and CDR2 FQGTGA. V lost 2 bases, J lost 6 bases, and 14 bases stayed unmatched. The CDR3 here is CASSLGFSGGLLSGELFF. The DNA of the CDR3 is TGTGCCAGCAGCTTAGGTTTCAGCGGGGGCCTTCTCTCCGGGGAGCTGTTTTTT.

The rearrangement uses TRBV27 and TRBJ2-7; 12 bases align to TRBD1. The V segment lost 8 bases and the J segment 5 bases; nucleotides outside the gene matches: 7. The CDR3 contains 14 residues. In germline, CDR1 is MNHEY, CDR2 SMNVEV (reference sequence). The CDR3 DNA reads TGTGCCAGCCACAGGTGGGACAGGGGGCACGAGCAGTACTTC. Translated, it gives CASHRWDRGHEQYF.

This clone has ten or more counts. The sample contains more than one DNA sequence encoding this CDR3. The CDR3 region is CSGRRGIGTDTQYF. As DNA, the CDR3 is TGCAGCGGACGAAGGGGGATCGGGACAGATACGCAGTATTTT. J is TRBJ2-3 and V is TRBV29-1; possibly TRBD1 for D (6 bases). This CDR3 comprises 14 residues. The germline CDR1 and CDR2 sequences are SQVTM and ANQGSEA. Trimming stripped 7 bases from V and 3 bases from J, with 17 bases between.

This clone was recorded a few times. V gene TRBV7-2 combines with J gene TRBJ2-5; TRBD1 matches 7 bases. Per germline, CDR1 SGHTA and CDR2 FQGNSA. J gave up 3 bases and V 5 bases, and 12 bases lay outside the gene matches. The CDR3 is made up of 16 amino acids. CDR3 DNA: TGTGCCAGCAGCCGAACCTCCGGGACAGCAAAAGAGACCCAGTACTTC. Amino acid sequence: CASSRTSGTAKETQYF. Full variable domain (missing parts from reference TRBV7-2 and TRBJ2-5): GAGVSQSPSNKVTEKGKDVELRCDPISGHTALYWYRQSLGQGLEFLIYFQGNSAPDKSGLPSDRFSAERTGGSVSTLTIQRTQQEDSAVYLCASSRTSGTAKETQYFGPGTRLLVL.

Only a few counts were recorded for this clone. The chain links TRBV6-6 to TRBJ1-1, with 11 bases lining up with TRBD1. The CDR3 length is 15 residues. J lost 3 bases, V lost 6 bases, and 6 bases had no gene match. Germline V lookup: CDR1 MNHNY, CDR2 SVGAGI (reference sequence). CDR3 protein: CASSGQGAGDTEAFF. In nucleotides, the CDR3 is TGTGCCAGCAGCGGACAGGGGGCAGGGGACACTGAAGCTTTCTTT.

This clone occurred a few times. This chain joins TRBV29-1 and TRBJ2-1, with 7 bases that match TRBD2. Germline CDR1 and CDR2: SQVTM and ANQGSEA. The CDR3 length is 12 residues. Trimming at V came to 4 bases and at J to 10 bases, leaving 7 bases not matched to a gene. Here the CDR3 reads CSVARGGGEQFF. The CDR3 bases are TGCAGCGTTGCACGCGGGGGAGGCGAGCAGTTCTTC.

This clone showed up just a few times. The chain combines TRBV28 with TRBJ1-2; tentative D call: TRBD1 (5 bases). The germline V gene has CDR1 MDHEN and CDR2 SYDVKM. V lost 6 bases and J lost 2, with 16 bases in between. The CDR3 runs 15 residues. CDR3 residues: CASRVTGTANYGYTF. The CDR3 bases are TGTGCCAGCAGGGTGACCGGGACTGCCAACTATGGCTACACCTTC.

The rearrangement joins TRBV14 to TRBJ2-3; 11 bases match TRBD1. This CDR3 has 17 amino acids. Trimming at V came to 5 bases and at J to 2 bases, leaving 9 bases not matched to a gene. Germline assignment: CDR1 SGHDN and CDR2 FVKESK. The CDR3, as DNA: TGTGCCAGCAGCGTCCGGGACAGGGGGACCCCCACAGATACGCAGTATTTT. This gives the protein CASSVRDRGTPTDTQYF.

The gene calls are TRBV29-1 and TRBJ2-1, with 9 bases matching TRBD2. This CDR3 contains 13 residues. V was pared by 7 bases and J by 3 bases, with 4 bases of the junction left unmatched. Germline V gives CDR1 SQVTM, CDR2 ANQGSEA. The DNA of the CDR3 is TGCAGCGGGGGGACTAGCCACTACAATGAGCAGTTCTTC. It is translated as CSGGTSHYNEQFF.

The V and J genes are TRBV28 and TRBJ2-7; D might be TRBD2 (5 bases). From germline, CDR1 is MDHEN and CDR2 SYDVKM. This CDR3 has 14 residues. V was shortened by 5 bases and J by 6 bases, with 17 bases between the two germline ends. CDR3 region: CASSPRVVGSEQYF. The CDR3 DNA reads as TGTGCCAGCAGTCCCCGGGTGGTTGGGAGCGAGCAGTACTTC.

This clone was seen only a few times. This sequence joins TRBV4-3 and TRBJ2-3, with D possibly being TRBD1 (5 bases). Germline assignment: CDR1 LGHNA and CDR2 YSLEER. V was clipped by 1 base and J by 0 bases, with 14 bases between them. The CDR3 runs to 17 residues. The CDR3 DNA sequence: TGCGCCAGCAGCCAAGGGGTGCCAGGGTCTAGCACAGATACGCAGTATTTT. It yields the protein CASSQGVPGSSTDTQYF.

The chain is built from TRBV4-3 and TRBJ2-1; tentatively, D is TRBD2 (6 bases). Germline V gene lookup returns CDR1 LGHNA and CDR2 YSLEER. This CDR3 comprises 15 residues. V shed 0 bases and J shed 10 bases, with 16 bases lying between them. The CDR3 reads CASSQDFHGEVEQFF. The CDR3 region has the DNA TGCGCCAGCAGCCAAGATTTCCACGGGGAGGTCGAGCAGTTCTTC.

The rearrangement joins TRBV5-1 to TRBJ2-1; 9 nucleotides align to TRBD2. V gave up 0 bases and J gave up 10 bases; unmatched junction bases: 8. The CDR3 covers 15 residues. CDR1 is SGHRS, CDR2 YFSETQ, per germline. CDR3 bases: TGCGCCAGCAGCTTGGTTCTAGCGGGGTCAGGCGAGCAGTTCTTC. Amino acid sequence: CASSLVLAGSGEQFF.

V usage is TRBV27 and J usage is TRBJ2-1, with a weak D call TRBD2 (5 bases). Germline CDR1 reads MNHEY; CDR2 reads SMNVEV (reference sequence). This CDR3 contains 12 residues. V was pared by 4 bases and J by 11 bases, with 12 bases between. CDR3: CASSSSTRQQFF. The CDR3 region has the DNA TGTGCCAGCAGTTCCTCCACTAGGCAGCAGTTCTTC.

This clone was seen more than once but under ten times. The genes are TRBV5-6 and TRBJ1-2; D is undetermined. V gave up 1 base and J gave up 5 bases, with 9 bases separating them. This CDR3 is 13 amino acids long. The germline V gene has CDR1 SGHDT and CDR2 YYEEEE. CDR3 in amino acids: CASSLKTPYGYTF. The DNA for the CDR3 is TGTGCCAGCAGCTTGAAGACGCCGTATGGCTACACCTTC.